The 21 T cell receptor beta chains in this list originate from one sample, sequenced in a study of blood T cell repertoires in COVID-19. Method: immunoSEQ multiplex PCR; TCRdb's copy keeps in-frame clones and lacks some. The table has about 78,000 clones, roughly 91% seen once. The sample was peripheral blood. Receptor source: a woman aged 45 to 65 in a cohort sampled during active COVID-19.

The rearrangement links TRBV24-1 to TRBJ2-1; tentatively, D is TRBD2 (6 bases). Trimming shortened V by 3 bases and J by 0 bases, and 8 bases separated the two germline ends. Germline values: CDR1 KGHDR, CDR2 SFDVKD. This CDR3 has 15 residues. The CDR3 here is CATSDGTYSYNEQFF. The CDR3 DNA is TGTGCCACCAGTGATGGGACTTACTCCTACAATGAGCAGTTCTTC.

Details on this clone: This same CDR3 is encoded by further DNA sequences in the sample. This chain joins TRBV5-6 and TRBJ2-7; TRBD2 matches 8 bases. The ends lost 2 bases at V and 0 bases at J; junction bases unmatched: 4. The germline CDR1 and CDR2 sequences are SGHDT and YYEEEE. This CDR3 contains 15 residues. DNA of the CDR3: TGTGCCAGCAGCTTAGGGCTAGCGGGCTCCTACGAGCAGTACTTC. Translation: CASSLGLAGSYEQYF.

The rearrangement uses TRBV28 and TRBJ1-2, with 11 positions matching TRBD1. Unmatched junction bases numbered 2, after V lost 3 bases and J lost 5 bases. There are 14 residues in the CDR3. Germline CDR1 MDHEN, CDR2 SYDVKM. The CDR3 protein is CASSFGQGAYGYTF. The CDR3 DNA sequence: TGTGCCAGCAGTTTCGGACAGGGGGCGTATGGCTACACCTTC.

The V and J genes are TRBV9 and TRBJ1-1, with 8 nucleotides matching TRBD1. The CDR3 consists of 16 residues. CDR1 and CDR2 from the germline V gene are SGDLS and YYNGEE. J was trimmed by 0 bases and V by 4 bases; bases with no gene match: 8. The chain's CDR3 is CASSLRDRLLNTEAFF. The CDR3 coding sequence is TGTGCCAGCAGCCTCCGGGACAGGCTCCTGAACACTGAAGCTTTCTTT.

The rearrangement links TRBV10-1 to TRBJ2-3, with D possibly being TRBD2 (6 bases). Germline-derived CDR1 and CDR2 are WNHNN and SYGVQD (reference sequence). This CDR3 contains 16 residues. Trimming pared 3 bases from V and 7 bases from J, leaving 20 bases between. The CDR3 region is CASSDPGSLERNTQYF. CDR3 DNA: TGCGCCAGCAGTGATCCCGGGAGTTTAGAAAGGAATACGCAGTATTTT.

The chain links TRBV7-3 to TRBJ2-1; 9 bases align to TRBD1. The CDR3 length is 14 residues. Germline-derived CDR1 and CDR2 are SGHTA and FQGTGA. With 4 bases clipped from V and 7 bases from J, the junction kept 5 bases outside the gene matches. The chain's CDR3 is CASSSGTGINEQFF. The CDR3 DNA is TGTGCCAGCAGCTCCGGGACAGGGATAAATGAGCAGTTCTTC. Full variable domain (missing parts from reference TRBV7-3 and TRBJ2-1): GAGVSQTPSNKVTEKGKYVELRCDPISGHTALYWYRQSLGQGPEFLIYFQGTGAADDSGLPNDRFFAVRPEGSVSTLKIQRTERGDSAVYLCASSSGTGINEQFFGPGTRLTVL.

The CDR3 DNA follows: TGCAGCGTTGAAGATCGAAGGGCGGACAGGGTGAATTACGAGCAGTACTTC. This encodes CSVEDRRADRVNYEQYF. V usage is TRBV29-1 and J usage is TRBJ2-7; TRBD1 aligns across 8 bases. Germline CDR1 reads SQVTM; CDR2 reads ANQGSEA. V gave up 0 bases and J gave up 4 bases; unmatched junction bases: 14. The CDR3 is made up of 17 amino acids.

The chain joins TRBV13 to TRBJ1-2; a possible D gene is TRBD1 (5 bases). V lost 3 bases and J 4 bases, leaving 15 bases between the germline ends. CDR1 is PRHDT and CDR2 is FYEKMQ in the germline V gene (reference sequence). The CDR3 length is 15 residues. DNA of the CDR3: TGTGCCAGCAGCTTTCAAACAGGCCATAGCTATGGCTACACCTTC. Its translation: CASSFQTGHSYGYTF.

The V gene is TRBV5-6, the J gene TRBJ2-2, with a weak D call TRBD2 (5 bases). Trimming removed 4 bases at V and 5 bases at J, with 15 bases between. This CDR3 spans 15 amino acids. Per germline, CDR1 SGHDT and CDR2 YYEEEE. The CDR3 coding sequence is TGTGCCAGCAGCAACGCGAGGGAGTATACCGGGGAGCTGTTTTTT. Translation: CASSNAREYTGELFF.

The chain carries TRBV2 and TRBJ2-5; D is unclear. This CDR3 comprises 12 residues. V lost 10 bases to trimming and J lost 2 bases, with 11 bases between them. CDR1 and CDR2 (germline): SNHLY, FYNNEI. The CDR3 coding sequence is TGTGCCAAACGGGTGCAGCAAGAGACCCAGTACTTC. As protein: CAKRVQQETQYF.

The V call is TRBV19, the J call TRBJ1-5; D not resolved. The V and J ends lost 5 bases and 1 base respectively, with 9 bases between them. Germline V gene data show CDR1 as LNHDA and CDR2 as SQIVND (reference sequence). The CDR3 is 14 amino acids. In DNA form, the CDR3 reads TGTGCCAGTAGTGTACAGCAGAGCAATCAGCCCCAGCATTTT. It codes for CASSVQQSNQPQHF.

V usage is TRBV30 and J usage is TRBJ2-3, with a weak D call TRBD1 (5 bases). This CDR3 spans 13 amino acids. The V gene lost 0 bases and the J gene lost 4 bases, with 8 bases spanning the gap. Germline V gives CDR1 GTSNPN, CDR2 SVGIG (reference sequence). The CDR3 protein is CAWSVQGSDTQYF. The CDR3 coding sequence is TGTGCCTGGAGTGTCCAGGGTTCAGATACGCAGTATTTT.

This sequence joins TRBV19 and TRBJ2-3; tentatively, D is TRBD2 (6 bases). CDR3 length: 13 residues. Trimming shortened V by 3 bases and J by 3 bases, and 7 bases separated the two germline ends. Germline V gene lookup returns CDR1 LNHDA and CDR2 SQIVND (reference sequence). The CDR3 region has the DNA TGTGCCAGTAGTATGCGGGATACAGATACGCAGTATTTT. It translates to CASSMRDTDTQYF. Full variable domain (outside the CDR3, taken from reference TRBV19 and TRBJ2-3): DGGITQSPKYLFRKEGQNVTLSCEQNLNHDAMYWYRQDPGQGLRLIYYSQIVNDFQKGDIAEGYSVSREKKESFPLTVTSAQKNPTAFYLCASSMRDTDTQYFGPGTRLTVL.

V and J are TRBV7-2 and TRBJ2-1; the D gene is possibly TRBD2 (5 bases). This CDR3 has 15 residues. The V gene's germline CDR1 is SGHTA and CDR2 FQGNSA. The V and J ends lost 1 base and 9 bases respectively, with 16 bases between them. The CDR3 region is CASSLDGGPIFEQFF. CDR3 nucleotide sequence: TGTGCCAGCAGCTTAGACGGCGGGCCGATTTTTGAGCAGTTCTTC.

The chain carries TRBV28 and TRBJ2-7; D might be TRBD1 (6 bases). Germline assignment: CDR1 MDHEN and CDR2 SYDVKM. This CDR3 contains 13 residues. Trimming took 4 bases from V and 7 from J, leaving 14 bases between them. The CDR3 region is CASSWTARGEQYF. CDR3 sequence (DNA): TGTGCCAGCAGTTGGACGGCCAGGGGAGAGCAGTACTTC.

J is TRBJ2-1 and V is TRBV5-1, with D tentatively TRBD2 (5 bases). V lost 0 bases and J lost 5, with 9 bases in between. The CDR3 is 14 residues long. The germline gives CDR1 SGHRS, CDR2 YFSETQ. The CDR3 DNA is TGCGCCAGCAGCTTGGGAGCGGCCAACAATGAGCAGTTCTTC. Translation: CASSLGAANNEQFF.

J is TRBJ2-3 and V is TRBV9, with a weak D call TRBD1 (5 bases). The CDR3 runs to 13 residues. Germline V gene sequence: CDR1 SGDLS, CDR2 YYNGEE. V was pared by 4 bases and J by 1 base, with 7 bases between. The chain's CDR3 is CASSPTGTDTQYF. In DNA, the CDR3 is TGTGCCAGCAGCCCGACAGGCACAGATACGCAGTATTTT.

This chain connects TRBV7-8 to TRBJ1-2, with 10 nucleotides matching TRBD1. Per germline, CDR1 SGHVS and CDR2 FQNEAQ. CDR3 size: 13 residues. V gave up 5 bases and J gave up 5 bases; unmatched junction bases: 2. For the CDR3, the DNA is TGTGCCAGCAGCCGGGACAGGGGTTATGGCTACACCTTC. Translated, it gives CASSRDRGYGYTF. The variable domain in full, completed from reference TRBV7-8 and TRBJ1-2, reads GAGVSQSPRYKVAKRGQDVALRCDPISGHVSLFWYQQALGQGPEFLTYFQNEAQLDKSGLPSDRFFAERPEGSVSTLKIQRTQQEDSAVYLCASSRDRGYGYTFGSGTRLTVV.

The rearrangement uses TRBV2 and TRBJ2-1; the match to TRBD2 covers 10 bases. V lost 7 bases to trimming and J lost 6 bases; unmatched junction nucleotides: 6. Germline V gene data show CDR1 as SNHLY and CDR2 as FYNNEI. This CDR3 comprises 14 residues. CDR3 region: CASKGTSDLNEQFF. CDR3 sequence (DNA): TGTGCCAGCAAAGGGACTAGCGACCTCAATGAGCAGTTCTTC.

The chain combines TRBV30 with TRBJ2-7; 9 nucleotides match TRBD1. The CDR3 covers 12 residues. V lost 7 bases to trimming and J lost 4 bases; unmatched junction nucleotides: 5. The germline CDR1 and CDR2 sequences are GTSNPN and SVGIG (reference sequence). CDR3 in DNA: TGTGCCTCTACGACAGGGGGGTACGAGCAGTACTTC. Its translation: CASTTGGYEQYF.

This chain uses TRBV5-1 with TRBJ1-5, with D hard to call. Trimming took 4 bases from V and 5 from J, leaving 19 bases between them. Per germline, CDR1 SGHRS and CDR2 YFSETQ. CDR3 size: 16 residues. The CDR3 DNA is TGCGCCAGCAGCCCATGGGGAGTCGATCCCTATCAGCCCCAGCATTTT. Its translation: CASSPWGVDPYQPQHF.